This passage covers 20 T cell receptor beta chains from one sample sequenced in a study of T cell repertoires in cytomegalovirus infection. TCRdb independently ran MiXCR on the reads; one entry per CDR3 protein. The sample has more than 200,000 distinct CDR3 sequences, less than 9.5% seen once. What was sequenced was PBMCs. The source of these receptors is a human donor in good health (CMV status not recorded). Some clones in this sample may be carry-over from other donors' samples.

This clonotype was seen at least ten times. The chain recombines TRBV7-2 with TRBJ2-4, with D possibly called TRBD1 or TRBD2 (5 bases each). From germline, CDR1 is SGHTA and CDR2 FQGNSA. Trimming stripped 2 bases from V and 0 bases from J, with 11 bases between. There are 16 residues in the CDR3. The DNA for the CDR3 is TGTGCCAGCAGCTTAATGGGGGTCATAGCCAAAAACATTCAGTACTTC. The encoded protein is CASSLMGVIAKNIQYF.

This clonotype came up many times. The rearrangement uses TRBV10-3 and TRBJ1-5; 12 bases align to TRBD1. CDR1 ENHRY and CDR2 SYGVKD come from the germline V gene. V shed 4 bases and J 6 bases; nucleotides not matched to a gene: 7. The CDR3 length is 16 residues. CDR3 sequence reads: CAISGTGTGGFQPQHF. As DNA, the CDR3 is TGTGCCATCAGTGGGACCGGGACAGGGGGCTTTCAGCCCCAGCATTTT.

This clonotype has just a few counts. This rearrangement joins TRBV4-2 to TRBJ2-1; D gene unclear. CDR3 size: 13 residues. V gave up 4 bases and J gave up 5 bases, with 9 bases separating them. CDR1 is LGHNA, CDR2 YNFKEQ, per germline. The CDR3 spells CASSPQGNNEQFF. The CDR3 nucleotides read TGTGCCAGCAGCCCCCAAGGTAACAATGAGCAGTTCTTC.

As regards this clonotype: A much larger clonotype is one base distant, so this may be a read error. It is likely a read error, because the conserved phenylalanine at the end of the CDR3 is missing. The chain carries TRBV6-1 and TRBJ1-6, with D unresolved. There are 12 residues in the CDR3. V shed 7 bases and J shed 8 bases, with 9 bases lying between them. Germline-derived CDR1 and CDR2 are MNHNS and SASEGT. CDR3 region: CASNLEHSPLHL. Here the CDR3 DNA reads TGTGCCAGCAACCTGGAGCATTCACCCCTCCACCTT.

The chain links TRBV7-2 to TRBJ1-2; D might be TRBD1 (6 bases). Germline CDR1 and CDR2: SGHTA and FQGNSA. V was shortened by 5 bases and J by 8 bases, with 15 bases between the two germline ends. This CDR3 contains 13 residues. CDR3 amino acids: CASSQGGGLGYTF. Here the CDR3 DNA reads TGTGCCAGCAGCCAAGGTGGGGGCTTGGGCTACACCTTC.

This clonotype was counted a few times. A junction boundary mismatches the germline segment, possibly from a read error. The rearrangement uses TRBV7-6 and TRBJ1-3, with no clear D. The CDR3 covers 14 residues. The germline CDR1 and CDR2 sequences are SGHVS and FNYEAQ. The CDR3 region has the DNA TGTGCCAGCACCTTAACAATCTCTGGAAACACCATATATTTT. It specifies CASTLTISGNTIYF.

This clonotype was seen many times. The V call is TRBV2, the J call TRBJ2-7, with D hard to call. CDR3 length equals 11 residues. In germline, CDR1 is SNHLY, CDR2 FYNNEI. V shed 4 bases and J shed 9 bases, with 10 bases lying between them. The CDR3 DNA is TGTGCCAGCAGTGCTTCGATGGGGCAGTACTTC. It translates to CASSASMGQYF.

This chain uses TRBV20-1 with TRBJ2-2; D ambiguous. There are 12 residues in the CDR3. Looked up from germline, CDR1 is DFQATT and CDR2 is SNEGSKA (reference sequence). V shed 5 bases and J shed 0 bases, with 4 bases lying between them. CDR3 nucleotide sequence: TGCAGTGCTTCTGCGAACACCGGGGAGCTGTTTTTT. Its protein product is CSASANTGELFF.

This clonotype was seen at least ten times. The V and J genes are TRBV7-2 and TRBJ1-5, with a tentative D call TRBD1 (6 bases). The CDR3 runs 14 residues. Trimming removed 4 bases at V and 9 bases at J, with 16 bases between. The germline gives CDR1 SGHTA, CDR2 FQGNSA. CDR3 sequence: CASSSKADSSPQHF. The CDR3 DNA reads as TGTGCCAGCAGCTCAAAGGCGGACAGTTCGCCCCAGCATTTT.

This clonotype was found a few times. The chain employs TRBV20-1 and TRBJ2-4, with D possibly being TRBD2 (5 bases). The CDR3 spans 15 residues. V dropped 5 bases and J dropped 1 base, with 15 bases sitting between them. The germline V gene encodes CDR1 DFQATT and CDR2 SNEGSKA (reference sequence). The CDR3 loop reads CSAAERPGAKNIQYF. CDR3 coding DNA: TGCAGTGCTGCGGAACGTCCGGGGGCCAAAAACATTCAGTACTTC.

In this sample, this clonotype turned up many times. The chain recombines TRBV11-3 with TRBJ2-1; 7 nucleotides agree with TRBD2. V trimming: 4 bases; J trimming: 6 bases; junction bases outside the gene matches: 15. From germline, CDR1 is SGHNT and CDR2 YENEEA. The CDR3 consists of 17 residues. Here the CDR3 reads CASSSRPGSGTSNEQFF. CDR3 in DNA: TGTGCCAGCAGCTCCCGCCCGGGGAGCGGGACCTCCAATGAGCAGTTCTTC.

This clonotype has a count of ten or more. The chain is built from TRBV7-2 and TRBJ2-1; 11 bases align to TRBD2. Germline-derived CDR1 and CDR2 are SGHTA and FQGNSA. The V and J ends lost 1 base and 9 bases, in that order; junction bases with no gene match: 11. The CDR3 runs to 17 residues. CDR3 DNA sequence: TGTGCCAGCAGCTTAGAGTATCCTAGCGGGGGGCGCACTGAGCAGTTCTTC. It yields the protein CASSLEYPSGGRTEQFF.

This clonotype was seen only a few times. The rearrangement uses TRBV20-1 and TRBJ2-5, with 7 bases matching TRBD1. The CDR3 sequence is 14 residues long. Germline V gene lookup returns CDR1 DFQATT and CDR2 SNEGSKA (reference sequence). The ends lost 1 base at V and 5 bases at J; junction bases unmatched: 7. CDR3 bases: TGCAGTGCTAGAGTGGTAGGGGGCGGCGAGACCCAGTACTTC. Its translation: CSARVVGGGETQYF.

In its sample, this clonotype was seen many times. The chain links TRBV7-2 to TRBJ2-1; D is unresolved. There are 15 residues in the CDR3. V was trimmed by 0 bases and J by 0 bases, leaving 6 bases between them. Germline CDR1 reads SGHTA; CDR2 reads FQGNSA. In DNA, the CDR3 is TGTGCCAGCAGCTTAGCACACAACTCCTACAATGAGCAGTTCTTC. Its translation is CASSLAHNSYNEQFF.

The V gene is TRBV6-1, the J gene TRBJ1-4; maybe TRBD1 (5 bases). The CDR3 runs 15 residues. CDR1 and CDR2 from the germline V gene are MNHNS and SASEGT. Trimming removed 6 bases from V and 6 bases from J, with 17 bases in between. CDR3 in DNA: TGTGCCAGCAGCACTTCCGGGGCAGCGGATGAAAAACTGTTTTTT. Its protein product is CASSTSGAADEKLFF.

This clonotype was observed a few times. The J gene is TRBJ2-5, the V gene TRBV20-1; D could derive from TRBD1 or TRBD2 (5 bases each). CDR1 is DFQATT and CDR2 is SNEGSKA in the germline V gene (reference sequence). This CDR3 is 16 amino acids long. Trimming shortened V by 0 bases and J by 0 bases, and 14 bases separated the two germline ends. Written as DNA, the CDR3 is TGCAGTGCTAGAGATTTAGGGACGGCGTACCAAGAGACCCAGTACTTC. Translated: CSARDLGTAYQETQYF.

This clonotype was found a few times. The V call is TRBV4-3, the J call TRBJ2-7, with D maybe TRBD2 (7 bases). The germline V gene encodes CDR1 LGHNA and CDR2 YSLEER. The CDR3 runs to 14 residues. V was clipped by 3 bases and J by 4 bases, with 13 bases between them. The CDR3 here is CASSQGGQGYEQYF. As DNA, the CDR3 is TGCGCCAGCAGCCAGGGGGGGCAGGGGTACGAGCAGTACTTC.

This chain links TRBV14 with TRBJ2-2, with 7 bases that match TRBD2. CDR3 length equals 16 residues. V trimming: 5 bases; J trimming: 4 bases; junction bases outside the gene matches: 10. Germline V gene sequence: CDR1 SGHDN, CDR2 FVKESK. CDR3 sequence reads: CASSLGSSGPTGELFF. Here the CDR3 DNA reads TGTGCCAGCAGCTTAGGATCTAGCGGCCCCACCGGGGAGCTGTTTTTT.

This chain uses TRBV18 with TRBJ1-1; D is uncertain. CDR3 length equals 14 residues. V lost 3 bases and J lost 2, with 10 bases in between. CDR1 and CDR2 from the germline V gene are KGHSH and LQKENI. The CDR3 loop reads CASSPSIENTEAFF. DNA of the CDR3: TGTGCCAGCTCACCCTCGATAGAAAACACTGAAGCTTTCTTT. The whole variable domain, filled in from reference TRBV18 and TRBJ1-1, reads NAGVMQNPRHLVRRRGQEARLRCSPMKGHSHVYWYRQLPEEGLKFMVYLQKENIIDESGMPKERFSAEFPKEGPSILRIQQVVRGDSAAYFCASSPSIENTEAFFGQGTRLTVV.

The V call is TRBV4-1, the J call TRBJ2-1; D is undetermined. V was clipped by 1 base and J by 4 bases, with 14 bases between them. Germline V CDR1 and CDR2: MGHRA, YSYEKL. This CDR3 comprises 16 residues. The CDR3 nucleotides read TGCGCCAGCAGCCAAGGAGTCCGGCCCTCGTACAATGAGCAGTTCTTC. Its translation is CASSQGVRPSYNEQFF.